Listed below are T cell receptor beta chains from one sample, sequenced in a study of beta chain features in type 1 diabetes. Assay used: immunoSEQ multiplex PCR; TCRdb lists only in-frame clones, some missing. The table includes under 200,000 clones, under 9.5% detected once. The sample comprised central memory CD4+ T cells from blood. The source is a man aged 18 to 29 in good health. Each CDR3 is given with its conserved first and last residue. Fields, in order: CDR3 length, V gene, J gene, clone size, D gene, CDR3 protein, CDR3 DNA. A D gene is named only where the DNA matches it firmly. Size is omitted from some rows. Given values are once, few, many or a class for expanded clones.

cdr3_length: 12; v_call: TRBV27; j_call: TRBJ1-1; clone_size: -; d_call: -; cdr3_aa: CASRITGRRAFF; cdr3_nt: TGTGCCAGCAGGATAACGGGTCGTCGGGCTTTCTTT
cdr3_length: 12; v_call: TRBV7-6; j_call: TRBJ2-1; clone_size: -; d_call: TRBD2; cdr3_aa: CASRKGLAGQFF; cdr3_nt: TGTGCCAGCAGAAAAGGACTAGCGGGGCAGTTCTTC
cdr3_length: 16; v_call: TRBV5-4; j_call: TRBJ1-4; clone_size: -; d_call: -; cdr3_aa: CASSLGQTATNEKLFF; cdr3_nt: TGTGCCAGCAGCTTGGGACAGACAGCAACTAATGAAAAACTGTTTTTT
cdr3_length: 16; v_call: TRBV15; j_call: TRBJ1-2; clone_size: many; d_call: -; cdr3_aa: CATSRDRSTSSRGYTF; cdr3_nt: TGTGCCACCAGCCGCGACAGGAGCACCTCCTCGAGGGGCTACACCTTC
cdr3_length: 15; v_call: TRBV7-2; j_call: TRBJ2-5; clone_size: -; d_call: TRBD1; cdr3_aa: CASSYSGTGQETQYF; cdr3_nt: TGTGCCAGCAGCTACTCAGGGACAGGGCAAGAGACCCAGTACTTC
cdr3_length: 13; v_call: TRBV7-8; j_call: TRBJ2-4; clone_size: many; d_call: -; cdr3_aa: CASSSSSRNIQYF; cdr3_nt: TGTGCCAGCAGCTCTTCTTCCAGAAACATTCAGTACTTC
cdr3_length: 13; v_call: TRBV19; j_call: TRBJ2-7; clone_size: many; d_call: TRBD2; cdr3_aa: CASSILAAYEQYF; cdr3_nt: TGTGCCAGTAGTATACTAGCGGCCTACGAGCAGTACTTC
cdr3_length: 15; v_call: TRBV7-2; j_call: TRBJ1-5; clone_size: -; d_call: -; cdr3_aa: CASSLDSSFNQPQHF; cdr3_nt: TGTGCCAGCAGCCTTGACAGTTCCTTCAATCAGCCCCAGCATTTT
cdr3_length: 11; v_call: TRBV28; j_call: TRBJ2-7; clone_size: -; d_call: -; cdr3_aa: CASSLRYEQYF; cdr3_nt: TGTGCCAGCAGTTTGAGGTACGAGCAGTACTTC
cdr3_length: 14; v_call: TRBV6-1; j_call: TRBJ2-1; clone_size: few; d_call: -; cdr3_aa: CASSVQLRDYEQFF; cdr3_nt: TGTGCCAGCTCAGTGCAGTTAAGGGACTATGAGCAGTTCTTC
cdr3_length: 15; v_call: TRBV4-3; j_call: TRBJ2-3; clone_size: few; d_call: TRBD2; cdr3_aa: CASSQTSGFTDTQYF; cdr3_nt: TGCGCCAGCAGCCAAACTAGCGGGTTCACAGATACGCAGTATTTT
cdr3_length: 14; v_call: TRBV7-9; j_call: TRBJ2-3; clone_size: few; d_call: -; cdr3_aa: CASSPSNNADTQYF; cdr3_nt: TGTGCCAGCAGCCCTAGCAACAATGCGGATACGCAGTATTTT
cdr3_length: 17; v_call: TRBV30; j_call: TRBJ2-3; clone_size: -; d_call: -; cdr3_aa: CAWGGMGARGWTDTQYF; cdr3_nt: TGTGCCTGGGGGGGAATGGGGGCGCGAGGGTGGACAGATACGCAGTATTTT
cdr3_length: 17; v_call: TRBV5-8; j_call: TRBJ2-7; clone_size: -; d_call: -; cdr3_aa: CASSHWGGTGESYEQYF; cdr3_nt: TGTGCCAGCAGCCATTGGGGAGGGACAGGAGAGTCCTACGAGCAGTACTTC
cdr3_length: 13; v_call: TRBV5-1; j_call: TRBJ1-2; clone_size: many; d_call: TRBD1; cdr3_aa: CASDPGQGFGYTF; cdr3_nt: TGCGCCAGCGACCCGGGACAGGGTTTTGGCTACACCTTC
cdr3_length: 15; v_call: TRBV30; j_call: TRBJ2-7; clone_size: few; d_call: TRBD1; cdr3_aa: CAWRGQGRGSYEQYF; cdr3_nt: TGTGCCTGGAGAGGACAGGGGCGGGGCTCCTACGAGCAGTACTTC
cdr3_length: 12; v_call: TRBV15; j_call: TRBJ1-2; clone_size: many; d_call: -; cdr3_aa: CATSNTRDGYTF; cdr3_nt: TGTGCCACCAGCAATACCAGGGATGGCTACACCTTC
cdr3_length: 14; v_call: TRBV5-1; j_call: TRBJ1-1; clone_size: -; d_call: -; cdr3_aa: CASSLNRADTEAFF; cdr3_nt: TGCGCCAGCAGCTTGAACAGGGCGGACACTGAAGCTTTCTTT
cdr3_length: 14; v_call: TRBV4-3; j_call: TRBJ2-5; clone_size: many; d_call: -; cdr3_aa: CASSLAGQLDTQYF; cdr3_nt: TGCGCCAGCAGCCTTGCGGGACAGCTTGATACCCAGTACTTC
cdr3_length: 13; v_call: TRBV7-2; j_call: TRBJ2-5; clone_size: -; d_call: -; cdr3_aa: CASSLAPQETQYF; cdr3_nt: TGTGCCAGCAGCCTCGCGCCCCAAGAGACCCAGTACTTC
cdr3_length: 15; v_call: TRBV2; j_call: TRBJ1-5; clone_size: many; d_call: TRBD1; cdr3_aa: CASSTGQGAFQPQHF; cdr3_nt: TGTGCCAGCAGTACCGGACAGGGGGCTTTTCAGCCCCAGCATTTT
cdr3_length: 15; v_call: TRBV11-2; j_call: TRBJ2-2; clone_size: -; d_call: TRBD2; cdr3_aa: CASRSGLAATGELFF; cdr3_nt: TGTGCCAGCAGAAGCGGACTAGCGGCGACCGGGGAGCTGTTTTTT
cdr3_length: 15; v_call: TRBV6-1; j_call: TRBJ2-3; clone_size: few; d_call: TRBD2; cdr3_aa: CASSQGAGVTDTQYF; cdr3_nt: TGTGCCAGCAGTCAAGGAGCGGGAGTCACAGATACGCAGTATTTT
cdr3_length: 13; v_call: TRBV29-1; j_call: TRBJ2-1; clone_size: many; d_call: TRBD2; cdr3_aa: CSVVGEGYNEQFF; cdr3_nt: TGCAGCGTTGTGGGGGAGGGCTACAATGAGCAGTTCTTC
cdr3_length: 17; v_call: TRBV7-2; j_call: TRBJ2-7; clone_size: few; d_call: -; cdr3_aa: CASSLAGQGRSSYEQYF; cdr3_nt: TGTGCCAGCAGCTTAGCTGGGCAGGGGCGAAGCTCCTACGAGCAGTACTTC
cdr3_length: 15; v_call: TRBV5-4; j_call: TRBJ2-3; clone_size: -; d_call: TRBD2; cdr3_aa: CASRTRTSGTDTQYF; cdr3_nt: TGTGCCAGCAGGACAAGGACTAGCGGCACAGATACGCAGTATTTT
cdr3_length: 14; v_call: TRBV18; j_call: TRBJ1-2; clone_size: few; d_call: -; cdr3_aa: CASSPGREGKGYTF; cdr3_nt: TGTGCCAGCTCACCTGGCAGGGAAGGAAAGGGCTACACCTTC
cdr3_length: 17; v_call: TRBV7-9; j_call: TRBJ2-6; clone_size: -; d_call: -; cdr3_aa: CASSFRDTSPGANVLTF; cdr3_nt: TGTGCCAGCAGCTTCCGGGACACCTCCCCTGGGGCCAACGTCCTGACTTTC
cdr3_length: 13; v_call: TRBV7-2; j_call: TRBJ1-5; clone_size: many; d_call: -; cdr3_aa: CASSLDYVQPQHF; cdr3_nt: TGTGCCAGCAGCTTAGACTATGTCCAGCCCCAGCATTTT
cdr3_length: 14; v_call: TRBV7-3; j_call: TRBJ1-2; clone_size: few; d_call: TRBD1; cdr3_aa: CASSARPGQGLYTF; cdr3_nt: TGTGCCAGCAGCGCCCGTCCGGGACAGGGGCTCTACACCTTC
cdr3_length: 13; v_call: TRBV6-6; j_call: TRBJ1-2; clone_size: few; d_call: -; cdr3_aa: CASATAEGGGYTF; cdr3_nt: TGTGCCAGTGCTACGGCTGAGGGTGGTGGCTACACCTTC
cdr3_length: 16; v_call: TRBV29-1; j_call: TRBJ2-2; clone_size: many; d_call: TRBD1; cdr3_aa: CSVELRQGLNTGELFF; cdr3_nt: TGCAGCGTTGAATTGAGACAGGGATTGAACACCGGGGAGCTGTTTTTT
cdr3_length: 15; v_call: TRBV4-3; j_call: TRBJ2-5; clone_size: few; d_call: -; cdr3_aa: CASSQVGASQETQYF; cdr3_nt: TGCGCCAGCAGCCAAGTGGGGGCCAGCCAAGAGACCCAGTACTTC
cdr3_length: 16; v_call: TRBV19; j_call: TRBJ2-4; clone_size: -; d_call: -; cdr3_aa: CASTTARGLAKNIQYF; cdr3_nt: TGTGCCAGTACCACGGCTAGGGGCCTAGCCAAAAACATTCAGTACTTC
cdr3_length: 13; v_call: TRBV29-1; j_call: TRBJ1-1; clone_size: -; d_call: -; cdr3_aa: CSVARGENTEAFF; cdr3_nt: TGCAGCGTTGCTCGGGGTGAGAACACTGAAGCTTTCTTT